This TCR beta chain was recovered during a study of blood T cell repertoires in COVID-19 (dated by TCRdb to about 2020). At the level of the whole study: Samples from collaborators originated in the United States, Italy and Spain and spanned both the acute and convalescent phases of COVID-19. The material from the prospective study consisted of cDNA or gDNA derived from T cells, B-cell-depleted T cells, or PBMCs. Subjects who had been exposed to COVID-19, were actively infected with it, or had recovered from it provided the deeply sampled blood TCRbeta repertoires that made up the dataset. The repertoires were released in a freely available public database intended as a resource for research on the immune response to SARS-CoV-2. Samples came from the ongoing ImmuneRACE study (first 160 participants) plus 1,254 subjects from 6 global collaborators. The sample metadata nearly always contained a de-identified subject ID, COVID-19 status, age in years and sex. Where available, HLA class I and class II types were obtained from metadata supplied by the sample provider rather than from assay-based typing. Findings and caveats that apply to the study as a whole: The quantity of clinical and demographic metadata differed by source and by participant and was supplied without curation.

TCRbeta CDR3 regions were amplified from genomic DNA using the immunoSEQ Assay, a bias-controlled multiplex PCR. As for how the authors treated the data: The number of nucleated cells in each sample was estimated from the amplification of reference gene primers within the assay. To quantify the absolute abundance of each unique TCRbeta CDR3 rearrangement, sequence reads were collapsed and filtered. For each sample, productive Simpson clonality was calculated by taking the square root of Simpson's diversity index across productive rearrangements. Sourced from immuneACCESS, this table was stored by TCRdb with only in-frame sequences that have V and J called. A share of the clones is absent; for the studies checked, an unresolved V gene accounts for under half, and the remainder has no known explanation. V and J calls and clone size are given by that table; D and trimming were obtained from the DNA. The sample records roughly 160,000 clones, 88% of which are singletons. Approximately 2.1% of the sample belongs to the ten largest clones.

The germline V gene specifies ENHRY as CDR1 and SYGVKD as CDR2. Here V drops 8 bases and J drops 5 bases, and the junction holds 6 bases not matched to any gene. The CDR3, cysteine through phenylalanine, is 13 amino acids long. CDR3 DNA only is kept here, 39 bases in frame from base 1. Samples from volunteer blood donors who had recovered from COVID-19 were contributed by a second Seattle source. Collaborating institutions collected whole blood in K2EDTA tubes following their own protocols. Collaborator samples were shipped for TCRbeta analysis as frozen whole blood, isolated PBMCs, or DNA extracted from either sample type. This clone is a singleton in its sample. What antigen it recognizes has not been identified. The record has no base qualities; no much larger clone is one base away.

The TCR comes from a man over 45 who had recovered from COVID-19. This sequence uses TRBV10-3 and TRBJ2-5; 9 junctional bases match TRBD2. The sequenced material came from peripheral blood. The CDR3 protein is CAIAGGTGETQYF. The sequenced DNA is TGTGCCATCGCGGGGGGGACGGGGGAGACCCAGTACTTC.